This entry is about one T cell receptor (beta chain). Its specificity is not known. This sample was taken from a study of T cell responses to AZD1222 COVID-19 vaccine. Looking at the study overall: Pooled samples include second doses given at about 4 or 12 weeks.

The CDR3 is 14 residues long. V was pared by 7 bases and J by 3 bases, with 4 bases of the junction left unmatched. In germline, CDR1 is SNHLY, CDR2 FYNNEI. Regarding the study as a whole: In all cases, repertoires were sampled only after the peak T cell response. White British people made up most donors, females outnumbered males, and clonal diversity was possibly underestimated. The study reported that nearly half of spike-specific TCRs target unmutated variant regions.

Profiled with immunoSEQ multiplex PCR; TCRdb holds only in-frame clones, not every one. The profile shows about 54,000 clones, 84% of them singletons. This clonotype originated in an adult in good health. This specimen was peripheral blood, taken on day 0 of AZD1222 vaccination. The V and J genes are TRBV2 and TRBJ2-7; 12 bases are a match to TRBD2. DNA for the CDR3: TGTGCCAGCACCGAACTAGCGGGGGGCTACGAGCAGTACTTC. Translated: CASTELAGGYEQYF.